The clone carrying this T cell receptor beta chain was picked up many times. Its cognate antigen is unknown. This sample is part of a study of T cells in Graves' hyperthyroidism and ophthalmopathy. Study results and limitations: Most thyroid clonotypes with frequency above 0.001 were detected in blood. The model anticipated ophthalmopathy a median approximately 6.7 months pre-onset.

CDR1 and CDR2 (germline): DFQATT, SNEGSKA (reference sequence). With 3 bases removed from V and 6 bases from J, the gap between germline ends came to 11 bases. This CDR3 region has 13 residues. Using RNA transcripts as the source, TCR beta CDR3 regions were amplified. With the HTBI primer set, the TCR CDR3 went through a first round of RT-PCR. TCRdb reanalysed the multiplex PCR reads using MiXCR and keeps one entry per CDR3 protein. This table holds a few hundred thousand distinct CDR3 sequences, roughly 12% found once. Every diagnosis used clinical symptoms, serum thyroxine and TRAb, thyroid ultrasound and orbital computed tomography.

The chain has TRBV20-1 and TRBJ2-2; D is uncertain. The sequence came from a man younger than 45 with Graves' hyperthyroidism that later progressed to Graves' ophthalmopathy. Material for sequencing was blood. Here the CDR3 DNA reads TGCAGTGCTAGGTCCCGACACCCCGGGGAGCTGTTTTTT. This encodes CSARSRHPGELFF.